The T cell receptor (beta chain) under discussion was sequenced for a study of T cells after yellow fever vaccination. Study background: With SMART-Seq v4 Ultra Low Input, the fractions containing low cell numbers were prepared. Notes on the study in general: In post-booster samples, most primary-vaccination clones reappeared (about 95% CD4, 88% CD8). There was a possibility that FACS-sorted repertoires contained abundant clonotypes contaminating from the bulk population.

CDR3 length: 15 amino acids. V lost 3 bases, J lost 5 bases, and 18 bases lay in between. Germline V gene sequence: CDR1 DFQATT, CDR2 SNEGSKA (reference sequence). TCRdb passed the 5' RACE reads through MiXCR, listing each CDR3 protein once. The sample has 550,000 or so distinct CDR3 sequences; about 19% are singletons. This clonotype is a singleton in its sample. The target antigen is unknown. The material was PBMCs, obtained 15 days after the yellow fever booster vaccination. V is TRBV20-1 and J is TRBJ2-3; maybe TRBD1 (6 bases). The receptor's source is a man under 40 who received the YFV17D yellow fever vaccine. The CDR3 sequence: CSASGGPGGGDTQYF. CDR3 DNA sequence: TGCAGTGCTAGTGGGGGCCCCGGTGGTGGAGATACGCAGTATTTT.